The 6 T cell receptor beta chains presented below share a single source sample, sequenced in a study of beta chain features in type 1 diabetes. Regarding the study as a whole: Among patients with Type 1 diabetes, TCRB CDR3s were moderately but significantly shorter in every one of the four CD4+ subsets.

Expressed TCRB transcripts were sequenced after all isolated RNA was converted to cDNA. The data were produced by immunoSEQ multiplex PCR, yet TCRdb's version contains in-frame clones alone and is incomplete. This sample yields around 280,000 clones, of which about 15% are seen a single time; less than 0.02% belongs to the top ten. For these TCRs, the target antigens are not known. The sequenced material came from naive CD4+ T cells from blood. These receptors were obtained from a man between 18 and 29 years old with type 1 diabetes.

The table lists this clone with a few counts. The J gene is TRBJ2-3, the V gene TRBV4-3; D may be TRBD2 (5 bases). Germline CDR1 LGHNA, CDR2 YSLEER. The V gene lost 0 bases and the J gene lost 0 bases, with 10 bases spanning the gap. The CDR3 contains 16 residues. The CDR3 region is CASSQEPAESTDTQYF. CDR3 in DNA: TGCGCCAGCAGCCAAGAACCAGCGGAGAGCACAGATACGCAGTATTTT.

CDR3 protein: CASSQRQNNSPLHF. In DNA form, the CDR3 reads TGTGCCAGCAGCCAACGACAAAATAATTCACCCCTCCACTTT. The rearrangement uses TRBV14 and TRBJ1-6, with D unresolved. The V end was cut by 2 bases, the J end by 5 bases, with 7 bases between. Germline V lookup: CDR1 SGHDN, CDR2 FVKESK. The CDR3 is made up of 14 amino acids.

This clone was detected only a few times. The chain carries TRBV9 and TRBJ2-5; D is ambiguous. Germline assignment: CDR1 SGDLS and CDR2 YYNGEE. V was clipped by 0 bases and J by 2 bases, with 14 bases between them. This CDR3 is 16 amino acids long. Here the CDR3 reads CASSVEEANQQETQYF. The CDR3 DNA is TGTGCCAGCAGCGTAGAAGAGGCGAACCAGCAAGAGACCCAGTACTTC.

CDR3 nucleotides: TGTGCCAGCAGTTCTGCGGGGGGGAACAATGAGCAGTTCTTC. This encodes CASSSAGGNNEQFF. The V gene is TRBV27, the J gene TRBJ2-1, with 9 bases lining up with TRBD2. Per germline, CDR1 MNHEY and CDR2 SMNVEV (reference sequence). The CDR3 is 14 residues long. J gave up 5 bases and V 4 bases, and 3 bases lay outside the gene matches.

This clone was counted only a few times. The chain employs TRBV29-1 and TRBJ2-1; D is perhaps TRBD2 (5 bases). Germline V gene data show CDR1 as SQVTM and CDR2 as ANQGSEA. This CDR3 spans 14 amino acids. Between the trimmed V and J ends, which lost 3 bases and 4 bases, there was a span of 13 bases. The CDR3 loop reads CSVEGVPLYNEQFF. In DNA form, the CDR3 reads TGCAGCGTTGAGGGAGTCCCCCTTTACAATGAGCAGTTCTTC.

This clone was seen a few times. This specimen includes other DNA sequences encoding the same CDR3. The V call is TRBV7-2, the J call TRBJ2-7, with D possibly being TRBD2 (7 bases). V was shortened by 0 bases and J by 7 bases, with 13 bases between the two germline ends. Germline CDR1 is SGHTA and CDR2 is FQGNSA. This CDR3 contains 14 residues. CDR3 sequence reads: CASSLAGGPGEQYF. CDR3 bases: TGTGCCAGCAGCTTAGCGGGGGGGCCGGGAGAGCAGTACTTC.